This T cell receptor (beta chain) was retrieved from a study of T cells after yellow fever vaccination. TCRdb re-analysed the 5' RACE reads in MiXCR, keeping a single row per CDR3 protein. The data hold a few hundred thousand distinct CDR3 sequences, with 6.2% observed a single time. The source material was PBMCs, sampled 5 days after the yellow fever booster vaccination. This TCR was sampled from a man younger than 40 who received the YFV17D yellow fever vaccine.

The CDR3 nucleotides are TGCGCCAGCAGTCCAACTAGGGCACCCTACGAGCAGTACTTC. It yields the protein CASSPTRAPYEQYF. This chain joins TRBV10-2 and TRBJ2-7, with D possibly matching TRBD2 (5 bases). Trimming stripped 5 bases from V and 2 bases from J, with 13 bases between. Looked up from germline, CDR1 is WSHSY and CDR2 is SAAADI. The CDR3 extends over 14 amino acids.